The 29 T cell receptor beta chains below come from one sample, sequenced in a study of identical twins. One entry per CDR3 protein, called by TCRdb with MiXCR from the 5' RACE reads. The table has roughly 1,500,000 distinct CDR3 sequences, around a third seen once; the top ten hold 0.25% to 0.3%. The sequenced sample consisted of cord blood. The receptors derive from a newborn girl in good health.

In this sample, this clonotype turned up a few times. The chain employs TRBV20-1 and TRBJ1-2; D is ambiguous. V was clipped by 5 bases and J by 7 bases, with 8 bases between them. This CDR3 has 10 residues. CDR1 is DFQATT, CDR2 SNEGSKA, per germline (reference sequence). CDR3 sequence (DNA): TGCAGTGCTCAGGACTCTGGCTACACCTTC. Protein sequence: CSAQDSGYTF.

This clonotype was counted a few times. The rearrangement uses TRBV7-9 and TRBJ2-1; 10 bases are shared with TRBD2. There are 19 residues in the CDR3. The germline V gene has CDR1 SEHNR and CDR2 FQNEAQ (reference sequence). The J segment lost 0 bases and the V segment lost 4 bases, leaving 12 bases of the junction unmatched. The CDR3 DNA sequence: TGTGCCAGCAGCTCAACCGGGACTAGCGACAAAGGCTCCTACAATGAGCAGTTCTTC. It codes for CASSSTGTSDKGSYNEQFF. The whole variable domain, remainder taken from reference TRBV7-9 and TRBJ2-1, is DTGVSQNPRHKITKRGQNVTFRCDPISEHNRLYWYRQTLGQGPEFLTYFQNEAQLEKSRLLSDRFSAERPKGSFSTLEIQRTEQGDSAMYLCASSSTGTSDKGSYNEQFFGPGTRLTVL.

J is TRBJ1-5 and V is TRBV19, with no clear D. V dropped 4 bases and J dropped 0 bases, with 13 bases sitting between them. Per germline, CDR1 LNHDA and CDR2 SQIVND (reference sequence). The CDR3 consists of 16 residues. CDR3: CASSKLRTDSNQPQHF. CDR3 coding DNA: TGTGCCAGTAGTAAGTTACGGACCGATAGCAATCAGCCCCAGCATTTT.

In this sample, this clonotype turned up a few times. J is TRBJ1-2 and V is TRBV6-5; D unresolved. The CDR3 totals 13 residues. The ends were cut back, 1 base at V and 4 bases at J, with 7 bases in the middle. CDR1 and CDR2 (germline): MNHEY, SVGAGI. The CDR3 DNA reads TGTGCCAGCAGTTACTGGCGGGGCTATGGCTACACCTTC. Translation gives CASSYWRGYGYTF.

The chain employs TRBV20-1 and TRBJ2-1; 15 bases are shared with TRBD2. This CDR3 comprises 17 residues. The germline V gene has CDR1 DFQATT and CDR2 SNEGSKA (reference sequence). Trimming removed 0 bases from V and 7 bases from J; junction bases left unmatched: 7. This chain's CDR3 is CSARDRTSGRAKNEQFF. The CDR3, as DNA: TGCAGTGCTAGAGATCGGACTAGCGGGAGGGCCAAGAATGAGCAGTTCTTC.

A few counts support this clonotype. The rearrangement uses TRBV7-9 and TRBJ2-5; D not certain. Germline-derived CDR1 and CDR2 are SEHNR and FQNEAQ (reference sequence). The CDR3 runs to 14 residues. V shed 3 bases and J shed 3 bases, with 11 bases lying between them. The CDR3 sequence is CASSFLYDEETQYF. In DNA, the CDR3 is TGTGCCAGCAGCTTTTTGTACGACGAAGAGACCCAGTACTTC.

The V and J genes are TRBV4-2 and TRBJ2-3, with a weak D call TRBD2 (5 bases). Germline-derived CDR1 and CDR2 are LGHNA and YNFKEQ. Trimming pared 0 bases from V and 2 bases from J, leaving 9 bases between. The CDR3 length is 15 residues. This chain's CDR3 is CASSQELEATDTQYF. The CDR3 bases are TGTGCCAGCAGCCAAGAACTAGAGGCCACAGATACGCAGTATTTT.

The gene calls are TRBV3-1 and TRBJ2-1, with a tentative D call TRBD2 (6 bases). From germline, CDR1 is LGHDT and CDR2 YNNKEL (reference sequence). The CDR3 consists of 17 residues. V lost 2 bases and J lost 5, with 19 bases in between. CDR3 protein: CASSQLTGPAGHNEQFF. CDR3 nucleotide sequence: TGTGCCAGCAGCCAACTGACGGGACCAGCGGGTCACAATGAGCAGTTCTTC.

This clonotype was seen only a few times. The rearrangement uses TRBV20-1 and TRBJ1-2; 8 bases match TRBD1. Germline trimming cut 2 bases from V and 3 bases from J; bases unmatched to any gene: 5. Germline V gives CDR1 DFQATT, CDR2 SNEGSKA (reference sequence). CDR3 length: 14 residues. The CDR3 region is CSARQGARDYGYTF. Written as DNA, the CDR3 is TGCAGTGCTAGACAGGGGGCAAGAGACTATGGCTACACCTTC.

The chain links TRBV20-1 to TRBJ1-2; D might be TRBD1 (5 bases). Germline assignment: CDR1 DFQATT and CDR2 SNEGSKA (reference sequence). The CDR3 runs 12 residues. DNA for the CDR3: TGCAGAACAGGCGATAATAACTATGGCTACACCTTC. This codes for CRTGDNNYGYTF.

As regards this clonotype: At one end, the junction sequence differs from germline, possibly due to a read error. J is TRBJ2-4 and V is TRBV20-1; D uncertain. Germline CDR1 DFQATT, CDR2 SNEGSKA (reference sequence). This CDR3 region has 17 residues. In nucleotides, the CDR3 is TGCGGTGCTAGAGGTTATTGGGATTATCTAGCCAAAAACATTCAGTACTTC. Its protein is CGARGYWDYLAKNIQYF.

A remark on this clonotype: This may come from a read error, since a much larger clone is one base off. The CDR3 region is CASSFEGTEAFF. The CDR3, as DNA: TGCGCCAGCAGCTTCGAGGGCACTGAAGCTTTCTTT. V is TRBV4-1 and J is TRBJ1-1, with D uncertain. V lost 5 bases and J 4 bases, leaving 8 bases between the germline ends. This CDR3 contains 12 residues. Germline assignment: CDR1 MGHRA and CDR2 YSYEKL.

Remarks on this clonotype: This may arise from a read error, as a much more abundant clone is one base away. V usage is TRBV4-1 and J usage is TRBJ1-2; possibly TRBD1 for D (5 bases). Trimming took 6 bases from V and 6 from J, leaving 26 bases between them. The CDR3 spans 17 residues. Per germline, CDR1 MGHRA and CDR2 YSYEKL. CDR3 sequence: CASRQRLDGRGTNGYTF. The CDR3 DNA sequence: TGCGCCAGCAGGCAACGGTTAGACGGAAGGGGAACGAATGGCTACACCTTC.

The V and J genes are TRBV29-1 and TRBJ1-1; TRBD1 is a possible D gene (6 bases). From germline, CDR1 is SQVTM and CDR2 ANQGSEA. This CDR3 region has 14 residues. The V gene lost 3 bases and the J gene lost 3 bases, with 14 bases spanning the gap. CDR3 coding DNA: TGCAGCGTTGAGAGGGTTTACAGGGACACTGAAGCTTTCTTT. Translating gives CSVERVYRDTEAFF.

The V call is TRBV5-1, the J call TRBJ2-3; 10 bases fit TRBD2. Per the germline V gene, CDR1 is SGHRS and CDR2 is YFSETQ. The ends lost 1 base at V and 2 bases at J; junction bases unmatched: 4. The CDR3 has 16 residues. In DNA form, the CDR3 reads TGCGCCAGCAGCTTGCTACTAGCGGGGCACACAGATACGCAGTATTTT. Translation gives CASSLLLAGHTDTQYF.

This clonotype was seen more than once but under ten times. The V gene is TRBV5-1, the J gene TRBJ2-1; D is perhaps TRBD2 (5 bases). CDR1 and CDR2 from the germline V gene are SGHRS and YFSETQ. Trimming pared 4 bases from V and 1 base from J, leaving 9 bases between. The CDR3 sequence is 14 residues long. CDR3 protein: CASSREWSYNEQFF. CDR3 coding DNA: TGCGCCAGCAGCAGGGAGTGGTCCTACAATGAGCAGTTCTTC.

This clonotype appeared a few times. The rearrangement uses TRBV6-4 and TRBJ1-1; tentatively, D is TRBD1 (5 bases). Germline V gives CDR1 MRHNA, CDR2 SNTAGT. The CDR3 totals 16 residues. The germline V and J ends were trimmed by 4 bases and 0 bases, with 15 bases remaining between them. The CDR3 is CASSVEGRRLNTEAFF. In nucleotides, the CDR3 is TGTGCCAGCAGTGTTGAGGGGAGGAGGTTGAACACTGAAGCTTTCTTT.

This clonotype was detected a few times. The genes are TRBV5-1 and TRBJ2-5; TRBD2 agrees at 12 bases. Germline V gives CDR1 SGHRS, CDR2 YFSETQ. After removal of 5 bases from V and 1 base from J, the junction contained 6 bases not matched to a gene. The CDR3 is made up of 16 amino acids. This CDR3 is CASRHGLAGLQETQYF. The CDR3 nucleotides are TGCGCCAGCAGGCACGGACTAGCGGGGCTCCAAGAGACCCAGTACTTC.

The J gene is TRBJ1-2, the V gene TRBV5-4; TRBD1 might be the D (6 bases). Trimming shortened V by 0 bases and J by 9 bases, and 18 bases separated the two germline ends. CDR1 and CDR2 (germline): SGHNT, YYREEE (reference sequence). The CDR3 is 15 residues long. The CDR3 sequence: CASSLAGGTGNRYTF. CDR3 sequence (DNA): TGTGCCAGCAGCTTGGCTGGTGGAACAGGGAACCGCTACACCTTC.

This clonotype has only a few counts. The chain couples TRBV12-3 or TRBV12-4 to TRBJ2-3; D is unresolved. The ends were cut back, 7 bases at V and 0 bases at J, with 14 bases in the middle. The CDR3 is 15 residues long. In nucleotides, the CDR3 is TGTGCCAGCAATAGAGAAGGCGCCAGCACAGATACGCAGTATTTT. It translates to CASNREGASTDTQYF.

The table lists this clonotype with a few counts. The chain employs TRBV24-1 and TRBJ1-1; unclear D gene. V shed 3 bases and J shed 6 bases, with 10 bases lying between them. Germline CDR1 and CDR2: KGHDR and SFDVKD. This CDR3 spans 13 amino acids. The CDR3 sequence is CATSDRFGAEAFF. The CDR3 coding sequence is TGTGCCACCAGTGATCGGTTTGGCGCTGAAGCTTTCTTT.

V usage is TRBV7-9 and J usage is TRBJ1-6; D not certain. This CDR3 region has 18 residues. The V and J ends lost 1 base and 10 bases respectively, with 23 bases between them. Looked up from germline, CDR1 is SEHNR and CDR2 is FQNEAQ (reference sequence). CDR3 in amino acids: CASSLEVLAGESKSPLHF. The CDR3 DNA is TGTGCCAGCAGCTTAGAGGTCTTGGCGGGAGAATCTAAATCACCCCTCCACTTT.

This clonotype appeared a few times. The V call is TRBV18, the J call TRBJ1-2; D perhaps matches TRBD1 (5 bases). Trimming stripped 6 bases from V and 1 base from J, with 9 bases between. The CDR3 covers 13 residues. Per the germline V gene, CDR1 is KGHSH and CDR2 is LQKENI. CDR3 sequence reads: CASSGDGNYGYTF. In nucleotides, the CDR3 is TGTGCCAGCTCGGGGGACGGTAACTATGGCTACACCTTC. The full variable domain, with the rest looked up from reference TRBV18 and TRBJ1-2, is NAGVMQNPRHLVRRRGQEARLRCSPMKGHSHVYWYRQLPEEGLKFMVYLQKENIIDESGMPKERFSAEFPKEGPSILRIQQVVRGDSAAYFCASSGDGNYGYTFGSGTRLTVV.

This clonotype was seen only a few times. The chain combines TRBV10-3 with TRBJ2-7; 7 bases are shared with TRBD2. The junction had 12 bases not matched to a gene; V was cut back by 10 bases and J by 0 bases. The V gene's germline CDR1 is ENHRY and CDR2 SYGVKD. The CDR3 runs to 15 residues. DNA of the CDR3: TGTGCCACCGGGACTACGTCTTTCGGCTCCTACGAGCAGTACTTC. Protein sequence: CATGTTSFGSYEQYF.

This clonotype turned up a few times. The chain employs TRBV4-1 and TRBJ1-2, with D perhaps TRBD1 (6 bases). The germline gives CDR1 MGHRA, CDR2 YSYEKL. The CDR3 sequence is 16 residues long. V lost 0 bases to trimming and J lost 1 base, with 12 bases between them. CDR3 DNA sequence: TGCGCCAGCAGCCAAGAGGCCGGGACAAATAACTATGGCTACACCTTC. Its protein is CASSQEAGTNNYGYTF.

This chain links TRBV7-2 with TRBJ2-1, with TRBD2 matching 9 bases. The CDR3 consists of 15 residues. The germline V gene encodes CDR1 SGHTA and CDR2 FQGNSA. With 8 bases clipped from V and 5 bases from J, the junction kept 10 bases outside the gene matches. The CDR3, as DNA: TGTGCCAGCGAAAGGAGGCTAGCGGGGAACAATGAGCAGTTCTTC. Translating gives CASERRLAGNNEQFF. Filled out from reference TRBV7-2 and TRBJ2-1, the complete variable domain reads GAGVSQSPSNKVTEKGKDVELRCDPISGHTALYWYRQSLGQGLEFLIYFQGNSAPDKSGLPSDRFSAERTGGSVSTLTIQRTQQEDSAVYLCASERRLAGNNEQFFGPGTRLTVL.

The rearrangement joins TRBV2 to TRBJ2-7, with 15 bases lining up with TRBD2. Germline trimming cut 6 bases from V and 3 bases from J; bases unmatched to any gene: 12. The V gene's germline CDR1 is SNHLY and CDR2 FYNNEI. This CDR3 comprises 18 residues. Written as DNA, the CDR3 is TGTGCCAGCAGCTTTACCGGGACTAGCGGGGGGAGGTTCTACGAGCAGTACTTC. Its translation: CASSFTGTSGGRFYEQYF.

The rearrangement links TRBV7-9 to TRBJ2-1, with 9 bases identical to TRBD2. The tail of the sequence fits TRBJ2-7 better, so the J call may be wrong. The CDR3 is 14 residues long. Germline values: CDR1 SEHNR, CDR2 FQNEAQ (reference sequence). The CDR3 nucleotides are TGTGCCAGCAGAATACTAGCGGGCTACAATGAGCAGTACTTC. It specifies CASRILAGYNEQYF.

This clonotype has only a few counts. The chain couples TRBV28 to TRBJ2-5, with 9 nucleotides matching TRBD2. The last part of the DNA fits TRBJ2-7 better; the J call may be wrong. The V gene's germline CDR1 is MDHEN and CDR2 SYDVKM. This CDR3 region has 14 residues. The CDR3 protein is CASSAQLAGDEQYF. CDR3 sequence (DNA): TGTGCCAGCAGTGCCCAATTAGCGGGAGACGAGCAGTACTTC.